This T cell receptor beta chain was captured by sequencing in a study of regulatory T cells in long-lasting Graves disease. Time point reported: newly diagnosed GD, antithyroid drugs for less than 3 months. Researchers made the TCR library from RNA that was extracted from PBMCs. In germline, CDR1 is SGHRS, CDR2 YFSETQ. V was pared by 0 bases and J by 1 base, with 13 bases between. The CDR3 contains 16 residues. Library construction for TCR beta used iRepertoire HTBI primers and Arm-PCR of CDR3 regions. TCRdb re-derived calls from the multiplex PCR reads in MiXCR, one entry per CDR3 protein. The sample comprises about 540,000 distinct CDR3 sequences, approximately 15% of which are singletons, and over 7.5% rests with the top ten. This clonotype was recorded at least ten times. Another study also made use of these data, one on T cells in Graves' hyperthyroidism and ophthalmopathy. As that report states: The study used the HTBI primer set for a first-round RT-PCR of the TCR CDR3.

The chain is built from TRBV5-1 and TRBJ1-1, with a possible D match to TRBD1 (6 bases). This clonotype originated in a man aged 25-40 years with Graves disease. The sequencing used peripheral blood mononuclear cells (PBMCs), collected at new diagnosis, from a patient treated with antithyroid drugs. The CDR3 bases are TGCGCCAGCAGCTTGGTTGGGGGGCGGGCGAACACTGAAGCTTTCTTT. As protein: CASSLVGGRANTEAFF. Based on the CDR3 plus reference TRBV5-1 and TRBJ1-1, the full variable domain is KAGVTQTPRYLIKTRGQQVTLSCSPISGHRSVSWYQQTPGQGLQFLFEYFSETQRNKGNFPGRFSGRQFSNSRSEMNVSTLELGDSALYLCASSLVGGRANTEAFFGQGTRLTVV.